This T cell receptor beta chain was observed in a study of T cell repertoires in cytomegalovirus infection. Study-level background: Public TCR beta signature analysis indicated the presence of both CMV infection and matching HLA type.

CDR1 and CDR2 from the germline V gene are SEHNR and FQNEAQ (reference sequence). This CDR3 comprises 15 residues. V lost 5 bases and J lost 5, with 19 bases in between. With regard to this clonotype: The antigen remains unidentified.

Study-wide results and limits: Summed frequency of public TCR beta families distinguished CMV carriers with the relevant HLA.

TCRdb reprocessed the reads via MiXCR and lists one record per CDR3 protein. This repertoire shows 500,000 to 600,000 distinct CDR3 sequences, approximately 15% found once; its top ten account for 20% to 30%. J is TRBJ2-7 and V is TRBV7-9; possibly TRBD1 or TRBD2 for D (6 bases each). The clonotype was recovered from a human donor in good health (CMV status not recorded). Some clones in this sample may be carry-over from other donors' samples. Sequenced: CD8+ T cells from PBMCs. CDR3: CASSPTRGVRDEQYF. Here the CDR3 DNA reads TGTGCCAGCAGCCCAACAAGGGGGGTACGGGACGAGCAGTACTTC. Drawing the rest from reference TRBV7-9 and TRBJ2-7, the complete variable domain is DTGVSQNPRHKITKRGQNVTFRCDPISEHNRLYWYRQTLGQGPEFLTYFQNEAQLEKSRLLSDRFSAERPKGSFSTLEIQRTEQGDSAMYLCASSPTRGVRDEQYFGPGTRLTVT.